Described below is a single TCR beta chain sequence and its context. Its specificity is unknown. This sample was taken from a study of T cell repertoires in cytomegalovirus infection. Study-wide points: What dominated the ex vivo response were HLA-C-restricted CMV-specific TCR beta clonotypes.

MiXCR, run by TCRdb on the reads, gives a single entry per CDR3 protein. The top ten clones hold about 14% of a sample with 200,000 to 300,000 distinct CDR3 sequences, roughly 10% of them seen once. V lost 7 bases and J lost 5, with 20 bases in between. Germline V CDR1 and CDR2: SQVTM, ANQGSEA. This CDR3 comprises 14 residues. The sequenced sample consisted of PBMCs. This rearrangement joins TRBV29-1 to TRBJ2-5; possible D gene TRBD2, 5 bases. The TCR originated in a human donor in good health (CMV status not recorded). Some clones in this sample may be carry-over from other donors' samples. The CDR3 bases are TGCAGCGCCGCGGGCGCCAGTGGGAGTGAGACCCAGTACTTC. Protein product: CSAAGASGSETQYF. Variable domain in full (rest from reference TRBV29-1 and TRBJ2-5): SAVISQKPSRDICQRGTSLTIQCQVDSQVTMMFWYRQQPGQSLTLIATANQGSEATYESGFVIDKFPISRPNLTFSTLTVSNMSPEDSSIYLCSAAGASGSETQYFGPGTRLLVL.